This T cell receptor (beta chain) was sequenced in a study of T cell responses to AZD1222 COVID-19 vaccine. J was trimmed by 0 bases and V by 2 bases; bases with no gene match: 9. The germline CDR1 and CDR2 sequences are LNHDA and SQIVND (reference sequence). This CDR3 is built from 19 residues. Sequencing was performed with immunoSEQ multiplex PCR; in TCRdb, only in-frame clones are kept and a portion is missing. The sample has about 83,000 clones, more than 75% seen once. Study-level results: Repertoire samples came only from after the peak T cell response. The breadth and depth of Spike-specific TCRs increased once two AZD1222 doses had been given.

To note about this clone: Its antigen is unknown.

Sequencing was performed on peripheral blood, taken on day 0 of AZD1222 vaccination. The source is an adult in good health. The chain employs TRBV19 and TRBJ2-1; 11 nucleotides match TRBD2. The CDR3 reads CASSILAGGFSSSYNEQFF. The CDR3 DNA is TGTGCCAGTAGTATACTAGCGGGAGGATTCTCTAGCTCCTACAATGAGCAGTTCTTC.